This T cell receptor beta chain originates from a study of blood T cell repertoires in COVID-19. Across the whole study: COVID-19 samples collected from the United States, Italy and Spain covered acute and convalescent phases. In each case, the material was cDNA or gDNA derived from T cells, B-cell-depleted T cells, or PBMCs.

Per the germline V gene, CDR1 is LNHDA and CDR2 is SQIVND (reference sequence). Germline trimming cut 2 bases from V and 8 bases from J; bases unmatched to any gene: 14. There are 17 residues in the CDR3. Profiling relied on immunoSEQ multiplex PCR, and the TCRdb table lists in-frame clones only, not all of them. The table includes roughly 240,000 clones, about 84% detected once. Those who participated ranged in age from roughly 18 to 100 years and resided in approximately 23 US areas. Two consecutive negative NP/OP PCR tests, clearance, or resolved symptoms defined Cohort 3 recovery. The sample taken for sequencing was PBMCs or T cells enriched from blood (not recorded which). This clonotype originated in a woman aged 50 to 60 who had recovered from COVID-19. The chain carries TRBV19 and TRBJ2-1; 8 nucleotides agree with TRBD1. CDR3 in DNA: TGTGCCAGTAGTATACGGGGCAGTTATACAGGGGGGTATGAGCAGTTCTTC. Translation: CASSIRGSYTGGYEQFF.